These T cell receptor beta chains were read from a single sample in a study of CD8 T cells in Susac syndrome. TCRdb reanalysed the immunoSEQ multiplex PCR reads using MiXCR and keeps one entry per CDR3 protein. The data hold about 70,000 distinct CDR3 sequences, with about 95% observed a single time. The sequencing sample was made of CD8+ T cells from PBMCs. These receptors all come from a human donor in good health. Each CDR3 is given with its conserved first and last residue. The order of the fields is J gene, D gene, V gene, clone size, CDR3 DNA, CDR3 protein. D genes are given only for firm matches. Size is omitted from some rows. Given values are once, few, many or a class for expanded clones.

J: TRBJ2-1; D: -; V: TRBV4-1; size: -; DNA: TGCGCCAGCAGCCTAGGGCCCGGGGATGAGCAGTTCTTC; CDR3: CASSLGPGDEQFF
J: TRBJ2-1; D: TRBD1; V: TRBV5-1; size: -; DNA: TGCGCCAGCAGGTTCGACAGGGGGCTTTATCGTGAGCAGTTCTTC; CDR3: CASRFDRGLYREQFF
J: TRBJ2-7; D: TRBD2; V: TRBV29-1; size: -; DNA: TGCAGCGTTGGGCATACCGGCGGTCTAGCGGGGACTGTGGAGCAGTACTTC; CDR3: CSVGHTGGLAGTVEQYF
J: TRBJ2-3; D: TRBD2; V: TRBV7-2; size: -; DNA: TGTGCCAGCAGCTTTGGGCTAGCGGGCTTCCCTCTCGCAGATACGCAGTATTTT; CDR3: CASSFGLAGFPLADTQYF
J: TRBJ2-2; D: -; V: TRBV29-1; size: once; DNA: TGCAGCGTTGTGTGGGTTCACGGGGAGCTGTTTTTT; CDR3: CSVVWVHGELFF
J: TRBJ2-3; D: -; V: TRBV7-8; size: -; DNA: TGTGCCAGCAAAGGCAGGAGCAGCACAGATACGCAGTATTTT; CDR3: CASKGRSSTDTQYF
J: TRBJ2-6; D: -; V: TRBV13; size: once; DNA: TGTGCCAGCAGCTCCTGGAGCTCTGGGGCCAACGTCCTGACTTTC; CDR3: CASSSWSSGANVLTF
J: TRBJ2-7; D: -; V: TRBV3-1; size: -; DNA: TGTGCCAGCAGCCAAGATCTGGGCTTTTACGAGCAGTACTTC; CDR3: CASSQDLGFYEQYF
J: TRBJ1-5; D: -; V: TRBV28; size: -; DNA: TGTGCCAGCAGGGGAATCAAGCCCCAGCATTTT; CDR3: CASRGIKPQHF
J: TRBJ2-3; D: TRBD2; V: TRBV6-5; size: -; DNA: TGTGCCAGCAGTTACTCGCTAGCGGGACTCACAGATACGCAGTATTTT; CDR3: CASSYSLAGLTDTQYF
J: TRBJ2-2; D: TRBD2; V: TRBV7-2; size: -; DNA: TGTGCCAGCAGCCCCGGACTAGCCGGGGAGCTGTTTTTT; CDR3: CASSPGLAGELFF
J: TRBJ1-1; D: TRBD1; V: TRBV9; size: -; DNA: TGTGCCAGCAGCGCGGACAGGTGGGACAACGGGGCTTTCTTT; CDR3: CASSADRWDNGAFF
J: TRBJ2-5; D: TRBD2; V: TRBV27; size: -; DNA: TGTGCCAGCAGTTTTGTAGCGGGGGCCGGAATTCAAGAGACCCAGTACTTC; CDR3: CASSFVAGAGIQETQYF
J: TRBJ2-2; D: -; V: TRBV5-4; size: -; DNA: TGTGCCAGCAGCTTGGTGGGACACCCCACCGGGGAGCTGTTTTTT; CDR3: CASSLVGHPTGELFF
J: TRBJ1-1; D: -; V: TRBV13; size: -; DNA: TGTGCCAGCAGCTTTACCCGGGACACTGAAGCTTTCTTT; CDR3: CASSFTRDTEAFF
J: TRBJ1-3; D: -; V: TRBV13; size: -; DNA: TGTGCCAGCAGCTTACGGGGTTTACAGGAGGACACCATATATTTT; CDR3: CASSLRGLQEDTIYF
J: TRBJ1-1; D: -; V: TRBV29-1; size: -; DNA: TGCAGCGGGGTACAGATGTCGGCTGAAGCTTTCTTT; CDR3: CSGVQMSAEAFF
J: TRBJ2-3; D: TRBD1; V: TRBV27; size: -; DNA: TGTGCCAGCAGGAGGCAGGGGGCGCAGTATTTT; CDR3: CASRRQGAQYF
J: TRBJ2-2; D: -; V: TRBV4-1; size: -; DNA: TGCGCCAGCAGCCAAGTAGGGCCTACGAACACCGGGGAGCTGTTTTTT; CDR3: CASSQVGPTNTGELFF
J: TRBJ2-1; D: TRBD2; V: TRBV29-1; size: -; DNA: TGCAGCGTTGCCGGGGGGTCCTACAATGAGCAGTTCTTC; CDR3: CSVAGGSYNEQFF
J: TRBJ2-1; D: TRBD2; V: TRBV12-3/TRBV12-4; size: -; DNA: TGTGCCAGCAGCCTCGGACTAGCGGGGATCCTTAACAATGAGCAGTTCTTC; CDR3: CASSLGLAGILNNEQFF
J: TRBJ1-2; D: -; V: TRBV5-1; size: -; DNA: TGCGCCAGCAGCTTGCCCCCGGCTCATGGCTACACCTTC; CDR3: CASSLPPAHGYTF
J: TRBJ2-5; D: TRBD1; V: TRBV7-2; size: -; DNA: TGTGCCAGCAGCCCGCCGGGACAGCCGGAAGAGACCCAGTACTTC; CDR3: CASSPPGQPEETQYF
J: TRBJ1-2; D: TRBD1; V: TRBV3-1; size: -; DNA: TGTGCCAGCAGCCCCGCGGACAGGGTGGATGGCTACACCTTC; CDR3: CASSPADRVDGYTF
J: TRBJ2-7; D: TRBD2; V: TRBV7-9; size: -; DNA: TGTGCCAGCAGCTGGACTAGCGCGTACGAGCAGTACTTC; CDR3: CASSWTSAYEQYF
J: TRBJ2-5; D: -; V: TRBV7-9; size: -; DNA: TGTGCCAGCAGCTCCCAAGAGACCCAGTACTTC; CDR3: CASSSQETQYF
J: TRBJ1-1; D: -; V: TRBV4-1; size: -; DNA: TGCGCCAGCAGCCAAGATGCGACACGGGGGCTTGAAGCTTTCTTT; CDR3: CASSQDATRGLEAFF
J: TRBJ2-3; D: -; V: TRBV5-6; size: -; DNA: TGTGCCAGCAGCGGGAACCGGGACTGGAAAATGGATACGCAGTATTTT; CDR3: CASSGNRDWKMDTQYF
J: TRBJ2-1; D: TRBD2; V: TRBV9; size: -; DNA: TGTGCCAGCACGGGTAGCGGGGAGTCCTACAATGAGCAGTTCTTC; CDR3: CASTGSGESYNEQFF
J: TRBJ2-7; D: -; V: TRBV7-6; size: medium-sized; DNA: TGTGCCAGCAGCTTGGCGGCAAACGAGCAGTACTTC; CDR3: CASSLAANEQYF
J: TRBJ1-5; D: -; V: TRBV5-6; size: -; DNA: TGTGCCAGCAGTCATACGGGGCAGCCCCAGCATTTT; CDR3: CASSHTGQPQHF
J: TRBJ1-2; D: -; V: TRBV5-1; size: -; DNA: TGCGCCAGCAGTACCAAAGAGGGGTCCCACTATGGCTACACCTTC; CDR3: CASSTKEGSHYGYTF
J: TRBJ2-3; D: TRBD2; V: TRBV5-1; size: once; DNA: TGCGCCAGTCGACCCCTAGCGGCTTACACAGATACGCAGTATTTT; CDR3: CASRPLAAYTDTQYF
J: TRBJ2-3; D: -; V: TRBV19; size: -; DNA: TGTGCCAGTAGTATGGGACGGTACGACACAGATACGCAGTATTTT; CDR3: CASSMGRYDTDTQYF
J: TRBJ2-1; D: -; V: TRBV29-1; size: -; DNA: TGCAGCGTTGGGGGGGGCAAGTCCTACAATGAGCAGTTCTTC; CDR3: CSVGGGKSYNEQFF
J: TRBJ2-1; D: -; V: TRBV11-2; size: -; DNA: TGTGCCAGCAGCTTAGGACACACCAATGAGCAGTTCTTC; CDR3: CASSLGHTNEQFF
J: TRBJ1-5; D: -; V: TRBV2; size: once; DNA: TGTGCCAGCAGTTCCGGGACCGAGGAGCATTTT; CDR3: CASSSGTEEHF
J: TRBJ2-5; D: -; V: TRBV3-1; size: -; DNA: TGTGCCAGCAGCCACGTTGTGAGGGAAGAGACCCAGTACTTC; CDR3: CASSHVVREETQYF
J: TRBJ1-1; D: -; V: TRBV27; size: -; DNA: TGTGCCAGCAGTCCGGGGGGCAGGGTCACTGAAGCTTTCTTT; CDR3: CASSPGGRVTEAFF
J: TRBJ2-1; D: TRBD1; V: TRBV12-3/TRBV12-4; size: few; DNA: TGTGCCAGCAGCACCGGGACAGGGGATAACAATGAGCAGTTCTTC; CDR3: CASSTGTGDNNEQFF